This T cell receptor beta chain originates from a study of long-term antiretroviral therapy in people with HIV. The authors ran the immunoSEQ assay, v3.0, at survey level. It was roughly 40,000-55,000 T-cell genomes per sample that sequencing targeted. Profiled with immunoSEQ multiplex PCR; TCRdb holds only in-frame clones, not every one. The sample yields some 16,000 clones, more than 60% seen once. Treatment of all HIV participants took place in the United States. There were about 1-11 million cryopreserved PBMC in the samples before DNA extraction. Study-wide results and limits: Upon ART, diversity increased but remained lower than transplant donor controls.

A remark on this clone: The antigen is not known.

Germline lookup yields CDR1 MNHEY and CDR2 SMNVEV (reference sequence). The V end was cut by 4 bases, the J end by 6 bases, with 18 bases between. The CDR3 runs 15 residues. Sequenced material: unsorted PBMCs, taken less than 2.2 years before starting antiretroviral therapy. This TCR was recovered from a man aged 30-40 years with HIV. The rearrangement uses TRBV27 and TRBJ1-2; a weak D match, TRBD1 (6 bases). The CDR3 DNA sequence: TGTGCCAGCAGTTCTCTTCAACAGGGTTGGGATGGCTACACCTTC. Translating gives CASSSLQQGWDGYTF.